Detailed here is one T cell receptor (beta chain). Its target is not known. These data originate in a study of OX40 agonist ivuxolimab in advanced cancers. On the study more broadly: Hepatocellular carcinoma, melanoma, renal cell or head and neck cancer occurred in dose-escalation patients. Study-wide results and caveats: Among the least clonally expanded were partial responders at 0.1-3.0 mg/kg.

Repertoires were generated with immunoSEQ multiplex PCR, while TCRdb's copy carries only in-frame clones and drops some. The data hold about 59,000 clones, with approximately 87% observed a single time. This CDR3 spans 15 amino acids. V was cut by 2 bases and J by 0 bases, with 11 bases left in between. Germline CDR1 and CDR2: SGDLS and YYNGEE. The chain has TRBV9 and TRBJ1-2; no firm D call. The sequencing here drew on CD4+ or CD8+ T cells sorted from blood, taken in a trial of the OX40 agonist ivuxolimab. The source is an adult with an advanced solid tumor such as melanoma, head and neck, liver or kidney cancer. The CDR3 loop reads CASSVGEVTNYGYTF. CDR3 nucleotides: TGTGCCAGCAGCGTTGGGGAAGTCACTAACTATGGCTACACCTTC. Together with reference TRBV9 and TRBJ1-2, the CDR3 gives the full variable domain: DSGVTQTPKHLITATGQRVTLRCSPRSGDLSVYWYQQSLDQGLQFLIQYYNGEERAKGNILERFSAQQFPDLHSELNLSSLELGDSALYFCASSVGEVTNYGYTFGSGTRLTVV.